A single sample gave rise to the 8 T cell receptor beta chains below, sequenced in a study of glioma-infiltrating T cells after dendritic cell vaccination. Assay: immunoSEQ multiplex PCR; the TCRdb copy retains only in-frame clones and omits some. Of approximately 100,000 clones detected, roughly 79% appear once; the ten largest clones hold approximately 12%. Sequenced here: blood, sampled before dendritic cell vaccination. Every receptor here comes from a human donor with glioblastoma.

The chain uses TRBV4-2 and TRBJ2-3; no clear D gene. The CDR3 consists of 13 residues. The germline CDR1 and CDR2 sequences are LGHNA and YNFKEQ. Deletions cut 0 bases from V and 5 bases from J, with 6 bases between. CDR3 DNA: TGTGCCAGCAGCCAAGAAGCACGAGATACGCAGTATTTT. It yields the protein CASSQEARDTQYF.

The J gene is TRBJ1-1, the V gene TRBV10-2, with D possibly matching TRBD1 (6 bases). The CDR3 consists of 13 residues. Germline-derived CDR1 and CDR2 are WSHSY and SAAADI. V shed 3 bases and J shed 10 bases, with 15 bases lying between them. CDR3 loop: CASSEGGGRGAFF. The CDR3 DNA reads as TGCGCCAGCAGTGAAGGGGGGGGCCGGGGAGCTTTCTTT.

CDR3 in DNA: TGTGCCAGCAGTCCCGGGACAGGGGGACAGCCCCAGCATTTT. This encodes CASSPGTGGQPQHF. The rearrangement joins TRBV27 to TRBJ1-5; TRBD1 matches at 11 bases. V dropped 5 bases and J dropped 7; count of bases not matched to a gene: 4. The CDR3 covers 14 residues. The germline gives CDR1 MNHEY, CDR2 SMNVEV (reference sequence).

V and J are TRBV7-2 and TRBJ2-7, with D possibly being TRBD1 (5 bases). Trimming left V 2 bases short and J 0 bases short, with 8 bases between. Germline V gives CDR1 SGHTA, CDR2 FQGNSA. This CDR3 has 14 residues. In DNA, the CDR3 is TGTGCCAGCAGCTTAATGGGGCTCTCCTACGAGCAGTACTTC. It yields the protein CASSLMGLSYEQYF.

This chain uses TRBV9 with TRBJ2-1; 7 bases map to TRBD2. From germline, CDR1 is SGDLS and CDR2 YYNGEE. This CDR3 spans 15 amino acids. With V trimmed by 4 bases and J by 5 bases, 9 bases remained unmatched. Here the CDR3 DNA reads TGTGCCAGCAGCCCCTACGGGGGGTACGACAATGAGCAGTTCTTC. This translates into CASSPYGGYDNEQFF. The complete variable domain, with remaining parts taken from reference TRBV9 and TRBJ2-1, reads DSGVTQTPKHLITATGQRVTLRCSPRSGDLSVYWYQQSLDQGLQFLIQYYNGEERAKGNILERFSAQQFPDLHSELNLSSLELGDSALYFCASSPYGGYDNEQFFGPGTRLTVL.

The chain links TRBV6-1 to TRBJ1-1; D possibly corresponds to TRBD1 (6 bases). The germline V gene encodes CDR1 MNHNS and CDR2 SASEGT. The CDR3 is 13 residues long. V shed 6 bases and J shed 3 bases, with 11 bases lying between them. The CDR3 sequence: CASSQQGYTEAFF. The CDR3 bases are TGTGCCAGCAGCCAACAGGGTTACACTGAAGCTTTCTTT.

The gene calls are TRBV2 and TRBJ2-1; 11 bases line up with TRBD2. The trim removed 2 bases at V and 3 bases at J, leaving 3 bases unmatched. The CDR3 spans 16 residues. Per the germline V gene, CDR1 is SNHLY and CDR2 is FYNNEI. The CDR3 DNA sequence: TGTGCCAGCAGTGAACCGGGACTAGCGGTCTACAATGAGCAGTTCTTC. Translation gives CASSEPGLAVYNEQFF.

V is TRBV19 and J is TRBJ1-5; a possible D gene is TRBD1 (5 bases). The germline V and J ends were trimmed by 1 base and 0 bases, with 13 bases remaining between them. The CDR3 has 17 amino acids. In germline, CDR1 is LNHDA, CDR2 SQIVND (reference sequence). This CDR3 reads CASSIGGGGDSNQPQHF. Written as DNA, the CDR3 is TGTGCCAGTAGTATAGGGGGTGGGGGGGATAGCAATCAGCCCCAGCATTTT.